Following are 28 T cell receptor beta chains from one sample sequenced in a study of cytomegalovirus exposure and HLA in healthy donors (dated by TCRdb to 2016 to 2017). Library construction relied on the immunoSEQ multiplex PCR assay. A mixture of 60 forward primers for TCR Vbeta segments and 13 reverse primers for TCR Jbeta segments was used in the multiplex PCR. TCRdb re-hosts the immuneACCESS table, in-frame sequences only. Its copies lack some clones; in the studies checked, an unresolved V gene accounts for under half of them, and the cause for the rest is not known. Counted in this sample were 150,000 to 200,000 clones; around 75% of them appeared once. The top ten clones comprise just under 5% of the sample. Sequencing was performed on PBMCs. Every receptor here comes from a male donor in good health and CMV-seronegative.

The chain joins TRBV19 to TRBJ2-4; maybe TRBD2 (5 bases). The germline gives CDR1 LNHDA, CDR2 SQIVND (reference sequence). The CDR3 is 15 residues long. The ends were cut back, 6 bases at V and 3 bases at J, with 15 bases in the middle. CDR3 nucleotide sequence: TGTGCCAGTAGAGGGTCGGGGTTAGACAAAAACATTCAGTACTTC. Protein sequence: CASRGSGLDKNIQYF.

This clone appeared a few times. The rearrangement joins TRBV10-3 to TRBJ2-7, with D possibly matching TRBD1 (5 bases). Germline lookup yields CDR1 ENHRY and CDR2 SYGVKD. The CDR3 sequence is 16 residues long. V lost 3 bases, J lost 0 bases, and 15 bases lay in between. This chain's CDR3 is CAISDVGQGSSYEQYF. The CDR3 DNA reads TGTGCCATCAGTGACGTCGGGCAGGGTAGCTCCTACGAGCAGTACTTC.

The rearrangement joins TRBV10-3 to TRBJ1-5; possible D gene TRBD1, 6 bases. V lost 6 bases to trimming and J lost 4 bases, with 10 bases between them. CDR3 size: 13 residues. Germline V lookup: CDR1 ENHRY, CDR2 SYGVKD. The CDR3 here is CAISQDRNQPQHF. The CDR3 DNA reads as TGTGCCATCAGCCAAGACAGGAATCAGCCCCAGCATTTT.

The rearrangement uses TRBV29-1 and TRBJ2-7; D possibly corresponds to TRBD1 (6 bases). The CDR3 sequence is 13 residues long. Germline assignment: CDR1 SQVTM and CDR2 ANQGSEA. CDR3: CSVSGAGSREQYF. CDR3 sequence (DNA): TGCAGTGTCTCAGGGGCAGGGTCCAGAGAGCAGTACTTC.

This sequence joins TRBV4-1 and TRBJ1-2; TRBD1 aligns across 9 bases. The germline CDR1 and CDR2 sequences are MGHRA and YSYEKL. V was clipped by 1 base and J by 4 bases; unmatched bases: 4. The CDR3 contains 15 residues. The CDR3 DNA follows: TGCGCCAGCAGCCAAGGACCGGGACAGGGCTATGGCTACACCTTC. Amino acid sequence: CASSQGPGQGYGYTF.

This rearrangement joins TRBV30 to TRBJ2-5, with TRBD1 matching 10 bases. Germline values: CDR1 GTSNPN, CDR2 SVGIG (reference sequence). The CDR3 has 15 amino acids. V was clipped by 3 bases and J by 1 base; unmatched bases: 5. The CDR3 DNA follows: TGTGCCTGGAGCTGGACAGGGGGGGCCCAAGAGACCCAGTACTTC. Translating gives CAWSWTGGAQETQYF.

CDR3 amino acids: CASSRTGLAVQETQYF. The CDR3 bases are TGCGCCAGCAGCCGAACGGGACTAGCGGTACAAGAGACCCAGTACTTC. V usage is TRBV4-1 and J usage is TRBJ2-5; TRBD2 agrees at 11 bases. This CDR3 comprises 16 residues. Per the germline V gene, CDR1 is MGHRA and CDR2 is YSYEKL. V was pared by 4 bases and J by 2 bases, with 6 bases of the junction left unmatched.

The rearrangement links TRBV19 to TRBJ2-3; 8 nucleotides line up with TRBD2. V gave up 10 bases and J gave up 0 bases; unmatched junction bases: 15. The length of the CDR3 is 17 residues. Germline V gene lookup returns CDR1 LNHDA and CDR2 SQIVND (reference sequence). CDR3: CATGGAGGRASTDTQYF. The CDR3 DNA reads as TGTGCCACCGGGGGGGCGGGAGGCCGTGCTAGCACAGATACGCAGTATTTT. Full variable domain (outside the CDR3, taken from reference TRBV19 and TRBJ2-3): DGGITQSPKYLFRKEGQNVTLSCEQNLNHDAMYWYRQDPGQGLRLIYYSQIVNDFQKGDIAEGYSVSREKKESFPLTVTSAQKNPTAFYLCATGGAGGRASTDTQYFGPGTRLTVL.

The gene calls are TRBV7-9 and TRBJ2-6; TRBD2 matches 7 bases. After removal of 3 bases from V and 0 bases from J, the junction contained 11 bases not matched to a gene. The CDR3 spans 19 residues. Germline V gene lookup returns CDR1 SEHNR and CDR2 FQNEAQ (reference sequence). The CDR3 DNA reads TGTGCCAGCAGCTTCGAGTGGGGCGGGGGACCCTCTGGGGCCAACGTCCTGACTTTC. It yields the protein CASSFEWGGGPSGANVLTF. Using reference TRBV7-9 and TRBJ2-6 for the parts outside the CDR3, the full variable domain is DTGVSQNPRHKITKRGQNVTFRCDPISEHNRLYWYRQTLGQGPEFLTYFQNEAQLEKSRLLSDRFSAERPKGSFSTLEIQRTEQGDSAMYLCASSFEWGGGPSGANVLTFGAGSRLTVL.

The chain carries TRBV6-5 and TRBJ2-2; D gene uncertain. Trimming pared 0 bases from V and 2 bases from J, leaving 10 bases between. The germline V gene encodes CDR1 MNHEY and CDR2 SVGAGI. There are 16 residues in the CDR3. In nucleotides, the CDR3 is TGTGCCAGCAGTTACTCGCGACAAGAAAACACCGGGGAGCTGTTTTTT. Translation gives CASSYSRQENTGELFF.

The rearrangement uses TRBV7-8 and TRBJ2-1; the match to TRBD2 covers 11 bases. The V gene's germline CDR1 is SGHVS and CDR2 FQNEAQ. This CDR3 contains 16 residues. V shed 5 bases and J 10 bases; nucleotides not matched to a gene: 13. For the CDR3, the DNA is TGTGCCAGCAGCGTCGACACTAGCGGGAGAGGATGGGAGCAGTTCTTC. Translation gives CASSVDTSGRGWEQFF.

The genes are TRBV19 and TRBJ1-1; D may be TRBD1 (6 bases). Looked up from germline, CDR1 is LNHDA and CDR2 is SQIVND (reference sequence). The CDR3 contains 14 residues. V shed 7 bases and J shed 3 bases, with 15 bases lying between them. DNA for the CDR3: TGTGCCAGTACGCTAGGGGGGGGCTACACTGAAGCTTTCTTT. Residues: CASTLGGGYTEAFF.

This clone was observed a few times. The CDR3 DNA sequence: TGTGCCACAGGGGACAATCAGCCCCAGCATTTT. Amino acid sequence: CATGDNQPQHF. V usage is TRBV7-7 and J usage is TRBJ1-5; D might be TRBD1 (6 bases). CDR3 size: 11 residues. The germline V gene encodes CDR1 SSHAT and CDR2 FNYEAQ (reference sequence). Between the trimmed V and J ends, which lost 10 bases and 3 bases, there was a span of 7 bases.

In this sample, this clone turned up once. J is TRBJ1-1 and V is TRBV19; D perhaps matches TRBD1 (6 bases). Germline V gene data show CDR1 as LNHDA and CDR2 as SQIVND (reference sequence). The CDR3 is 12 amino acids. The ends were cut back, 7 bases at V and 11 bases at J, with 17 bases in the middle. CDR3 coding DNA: TGTGCCAGTAAATCTTTGGGGGCACGCGCTTTCTTT. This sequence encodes CASKSLGARAFF.

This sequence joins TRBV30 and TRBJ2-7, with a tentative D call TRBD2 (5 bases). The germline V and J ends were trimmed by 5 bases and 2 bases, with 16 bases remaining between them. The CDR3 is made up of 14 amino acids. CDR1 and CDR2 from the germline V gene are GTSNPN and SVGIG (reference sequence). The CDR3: CAWRGRGQTYEQYF. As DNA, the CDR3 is TGTGCCTGGCGTGGGCGAGGGCAGACCTACGAGCAGTACTTC. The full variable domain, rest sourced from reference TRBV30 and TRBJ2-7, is SQTIHQWPATLVQPVGSPLSLECTVEGTSNPNLYWYRQAAGRGLQLLFYSVGIGQISSEVPQNLSASRPQDRQFILSSKKLLLSDSGFYLCAWRGRGQTYEQYFGPGTRLTVT.

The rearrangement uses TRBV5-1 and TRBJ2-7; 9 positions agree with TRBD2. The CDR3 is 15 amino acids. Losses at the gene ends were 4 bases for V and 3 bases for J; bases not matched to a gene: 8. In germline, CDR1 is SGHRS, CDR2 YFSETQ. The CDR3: CASSLLAGSYYEQYF. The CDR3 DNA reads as TGCGCCAGCAGCCTCCTAGCGGGATCCTACTACGAGCAGTACTTC.

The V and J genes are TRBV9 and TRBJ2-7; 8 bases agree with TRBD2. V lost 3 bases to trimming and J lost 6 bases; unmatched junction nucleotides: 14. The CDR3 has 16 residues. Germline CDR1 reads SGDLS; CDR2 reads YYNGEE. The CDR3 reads CASSAGGGLALVEQYF. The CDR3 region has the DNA TGTGCCAGCAGCGCAGGTGGAGGACTAGCTCTGGTCGAGCAGTACTTC.

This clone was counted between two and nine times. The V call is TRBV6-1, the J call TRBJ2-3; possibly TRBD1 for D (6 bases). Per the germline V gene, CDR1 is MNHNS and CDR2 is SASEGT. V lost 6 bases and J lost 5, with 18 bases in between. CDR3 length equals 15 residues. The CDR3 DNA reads TGTGCCAGCAGCCGAATGGGGGTGACAGGAGATACGCAGTATTTT. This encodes CASSRMGVTGDTQYF.

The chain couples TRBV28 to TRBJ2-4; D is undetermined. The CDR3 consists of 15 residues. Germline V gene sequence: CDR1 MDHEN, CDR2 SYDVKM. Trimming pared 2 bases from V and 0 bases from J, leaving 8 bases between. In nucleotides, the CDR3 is TGTGCCAGCAGTTTACCGCGCCCAGCCAAAAACATTCAGTACTTC. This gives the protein CASSLPRPAKNIQYF.

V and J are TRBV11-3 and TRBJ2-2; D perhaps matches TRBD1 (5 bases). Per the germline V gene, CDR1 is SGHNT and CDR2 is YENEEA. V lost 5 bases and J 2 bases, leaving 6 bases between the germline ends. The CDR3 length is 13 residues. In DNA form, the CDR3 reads TGTGCCAGCAGCAGGACAAACACCGGGGAGCTGTTTTTT. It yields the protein CASSRTNTGELFF.

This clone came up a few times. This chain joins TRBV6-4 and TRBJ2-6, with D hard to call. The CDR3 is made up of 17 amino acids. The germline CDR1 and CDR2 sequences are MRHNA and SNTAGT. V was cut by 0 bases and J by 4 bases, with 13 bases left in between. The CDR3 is CASSDSGLTIGANVLTF. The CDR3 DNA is TGTGCCAGCAGTGACTCGGGCCTAACGATAGGGGCCAACGTCCTGACTTTC.

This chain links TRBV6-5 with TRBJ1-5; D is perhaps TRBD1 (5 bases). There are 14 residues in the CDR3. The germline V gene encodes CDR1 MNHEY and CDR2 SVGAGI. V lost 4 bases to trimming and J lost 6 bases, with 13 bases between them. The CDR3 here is CASSLTPGGQPQHF. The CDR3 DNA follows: TGTGCCAGCAGTTTGACCCCGGGGGGTCAGCCCCAGCATTTT.

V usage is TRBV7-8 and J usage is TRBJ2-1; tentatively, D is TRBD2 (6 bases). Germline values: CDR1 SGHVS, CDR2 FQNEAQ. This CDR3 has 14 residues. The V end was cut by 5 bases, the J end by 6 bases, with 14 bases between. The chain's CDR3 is CASSIRGLPNEQFF. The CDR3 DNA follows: TGTGCCAGCAGCATTCGGGGGTTGCCCAATGAGCAGTTCTTC. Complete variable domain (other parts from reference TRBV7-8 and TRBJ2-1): GAGVSQSPRYKVAKRGQDVALRCDPISGHVSLFWYQQALGQGPEFLTYFQNEAQLDKSGLPSDRFFAERPEGSVSTLKIQRTQQEDSAVYLCASSIRGLPNEQFFGPGTRLTVL.

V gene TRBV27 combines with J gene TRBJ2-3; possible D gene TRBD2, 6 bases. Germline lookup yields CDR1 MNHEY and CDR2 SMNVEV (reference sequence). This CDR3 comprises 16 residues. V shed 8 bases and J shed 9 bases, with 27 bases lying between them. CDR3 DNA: TGTGCCAGCGGCGGAATCCGGGACTCCGAAAAGGGCACGCAGTATTTT. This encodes CASGGIRDSEKGTQYF.

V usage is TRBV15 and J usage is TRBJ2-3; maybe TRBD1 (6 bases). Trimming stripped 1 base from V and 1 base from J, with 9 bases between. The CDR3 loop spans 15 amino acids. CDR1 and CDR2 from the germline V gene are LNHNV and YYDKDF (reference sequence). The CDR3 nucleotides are TGTGCCACCAGCAGAGGGGCAGGGGGCACAGATACGCAGTATTTT. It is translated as CATSRGAGGTDTQYF.

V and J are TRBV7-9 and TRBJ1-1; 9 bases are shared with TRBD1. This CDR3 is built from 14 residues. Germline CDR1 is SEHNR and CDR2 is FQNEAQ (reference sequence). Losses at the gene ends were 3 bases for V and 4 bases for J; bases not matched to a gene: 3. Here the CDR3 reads CASSFTGGITEAFF. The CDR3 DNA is TGTGCCAGCAGCTTTACAGGGGGCATCACTGAAGCTTTCTTT. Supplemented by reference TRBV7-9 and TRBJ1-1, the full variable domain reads DTGVSQNPRHKITKRGQNVTFRCDPISEHNRLYWYRQTLGQGPEFLTYFQNEAQLEKSRLLSDRFSAERPKGSFSTLEIQRTEQGDSAMYLCASSFTGGITEAFFGQGTRLTVV.

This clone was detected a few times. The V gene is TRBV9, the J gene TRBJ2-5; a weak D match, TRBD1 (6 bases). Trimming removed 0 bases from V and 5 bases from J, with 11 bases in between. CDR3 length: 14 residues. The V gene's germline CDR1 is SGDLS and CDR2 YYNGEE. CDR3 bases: TGTGCCAGCAGCGTAGGGAAGAGGGGGGAGACCCAGTACTTC. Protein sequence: CASSVGKRGETQYF.

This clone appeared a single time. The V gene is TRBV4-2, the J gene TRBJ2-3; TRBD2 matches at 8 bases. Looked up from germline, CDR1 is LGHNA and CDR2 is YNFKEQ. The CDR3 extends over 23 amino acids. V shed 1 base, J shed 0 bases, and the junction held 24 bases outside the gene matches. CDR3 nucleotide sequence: TGTGCCAGCAGCCAAGGACCTCGAGCAGGGGTCATCGGGGGGGGGCGGAGCACAGATACGCAGTATTTT. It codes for CASSQGPRAGVIGGGRSTDTQYF.